Below, 28 T cell receptor beta chains from the same sample are listed, as sequenced in a study of blood T cell repertoires in COVID-19. Assay used: immunoSEQ multiplex PCR; TCRdb lists only in-frame clones, some missing. Of 85,000 to 100,000 clones listed, 75% to 95% are singletons. Material for sequencing was peripheral blood. These receptors came from a man aged 60 to 69 with acute or convalescent COVID-19.

The V call is TRBV5-1, the J call TRBJ1-1, with 8 bases identical to TRBD1. Germline V CDR1 and CDR2: SGHRS, YFSETQ. The V gene end was trimmed by 4 bases and the J gene end by 5 bases; junction bases not matched to a gene: 10. CDR3 length equals 15 residues. The CDR3 DNA reads as TGCGCCAGCAGCCCCCGGACAGGGTCGGGGACTGAAGCTTTCTTT. Amino acid sequence: CASSPRTGSGTEAFF.

The rearrangement uses TRBV20-1 and TRBJ1-2; D is undetermined. Germline values: CDR1 DFQATT, CDR2 SNEGSKA (reference sequence). V lost 5 bases, J lost 8 bases, and 12 bases lay in between. CDR3 size: 11 residues. CDR3 coding DNA: TGCAGTGCTCTGTCAGTGGTCGGCTACACCTTC. Its translation is CSALSVVGYTF.

The chain is built from TRBV5-1 and TRBJ1-4, with TRBD1 matching 11 bases. J lost 7 bases, V lost 0 bases, and 2 bases had no gene match. CDR3 length: 15 amino acids. CDR1 SGHRS and CDR2 YFSETQ come from the germline V gene. The CDR3 DNA sequence: TGCGCCAGCAGCTTGGTGGGACAGGGGGTTGAAAAACTGTTTTTT. It translates to CASSLVGQGVEKLFF.

The chain combines TRBV9 with TRBJ1-2; TRBD1 might be the D (5 bases). The CDR3 extends over 16 amino acids. Trimming pared 3 bases from V and 3 bases from J, leaving 18 bases between. The germline CDR1 and CDR2 sequences are SGDLS and YYNGEE. CDR3 in DNA: TGTGCCAGCAGCGGGGGTAAGATTGGGACTCACTATGGCTACACCTTC. Translated, it gives CASSGGKIGTHYGYTF.

V is TRBV10-3 and J is TRBJ1-5; D gene unclear. Per germline, CDR1 ENHRY and CDR2 SYGVKD. CDR3 size: 16 residues. V was clipped by 0 bases and J by 0 bases, with 9 bases between them. CDR3 bases: TGTGCCATCAGTGAGTCTCAAGCTTATAGCAATCAGCCCCAGCATTTT. It specifies CAISESQAYSNQPQHF.

V gene TRBV7-2 combines with J gene TRBJ1-2; 7 bases align to TRBD1. Germline CDR1 reads SGHTA; CDR2 reads FQGNSA. CDR3 length equals 15 residues. The J segment lost 7 bases and the V segment lost 8 bases, leaving 16 bases of the junction unmatched. The CDR3 coding sequence is TGTGCCAGCTCTCTTACCTTAACAGGGGTAGGTGGCTACACCTTC. It yields the protein CASSLTLTGVGGYTF.

The chain recombines TRBV1 with TRBJ2-7; the D call in the table, TRBD1, was not verified against the DNA. TRBV1 corresponds to a pseudogene. This CDR3 is 14 amino acids long. The CDR3 loop reads CTSSQRQGAYEQYF. DNA for the CDR3: TGCACCAGCAGCCAACGACAGGGAGCCTACGAGCAGTACTTC.

V usage is TRBV6-1 and J usage is TRBJ1-2; D may be TRBD1 (6 bases). The CDR3 totals 15 residues. Trimming cost V 1 base and J 0 bases, with 9 bases left between them. The germline CDR1 and CDR2 sequences are MNHNS and SASEGT. The CDR3 DNA reads TGTGCCAGCAGTGAAGAACAGGGCGCTAACTATGGCTACACCTTC. Translation: CASSEEQGANYGYTF.

The chain uses TRBV21-1 and TRBJ1-5; the table's D gene call, TRBD1, was not cross checked with the DNA. TRBV21-1 is a documented pseudogene. The CDR3 is 17 amino acids. This chain's CDR3 is CASSKDIPGGRNQPQHF. The CDR3 DNA is TGTGCCAGCAGCAAAGACATCCCAGGGGGACGAAATCAGCCCCAGCATTTT.

As regards this clone: The germline gene is not matched at one end of the junction; a read error may be the cause. V usage is TRBV3-1 (or the pseudogene TRBV3-2) and J usage is TRBJ2-7; TRBD2 might be the D (5 bases). CDR1 is LGHDT and CDR2 is YNNKEL in the germline V gene (reference sequence). The CDR3 sequence is 14 residues long. The CDR3 DNA is TGTACCAGCAGCCAAACCGTGAGTTCGGGGGAGCAGTACTTC. Translation gives CTSSQTVSSGEQYF.

The chain carries TRBV3-1 (or the pseudogene TRBV3-2) and TRBJ1-3; 10 nucleotides agree with TRBD1. Germline V lookup: CDR1 LGHDT, CDR2 YNNKEL (reference sequence). This CDR3 spans 17 amino acids. J lost 4 bases, V lost 4 bases, and 10 bases had no gene match. The CDR3 protein is CASSPTTGTGAGNTIYF. CDR3 in DNA: TGTGCCAGCAGCCCGACTACCGGGACAGGGGCCGGAAACACCATATATTTT.

The V gene is TRBV12-3 or TRBV12-4, the J gene TRBJ2-7; possible D gene TRBD2, 6 bases. V shed 5 bases and J shed 4 bases, with 12 bases lying between them. CDR3 length: 13 residues. As DNA, the CDR3 is TGTGCCAGCAGTCTCGGGGGTTGGTACGAGCAGTACGTC. It specifies CASSLGGWYEQYV.

The chain joins TRBV5-1 to TRBJ1-4; no definite D call. The CDR3 covers 16 residues. From germline, CDR1 is SGHRS and CDR2 YFSETQ. V lost 0 bases, J lost 0 bases, and 9 bases lay in between. CDR3 loop: CASSLEAGTTNEKLFF. CDR3 DNA sequence: TGCGCCAGCAGCTTGGAAGCGGGGACAACTAATGAAAAACTGTTTTTT.

Worth noting for this clone: Other DNA sequences in this sample translate to the same CDR3. This rearrangement joins TRBV30 to TRBJ1-2; no firm D call. The CDR3 has 13 residues. In germline, CDR1 is GTSNPN, CDR2 SVGIG (reference sequence). The germline V and J ends were trimmed by 2 bases and 1 base, with 8 bases remaining between them. Here the CDR3 DNA reads TGTGCCTGGAGTACCGGGAATAACTATGGCTACACCTTC. Its protein is CAWSTGNNYGYTF.

The V call is TRBV7-2, the J call TRBJ2-1; 8 positions agree with TRBD2. The CDR3 runs 15 residues. Germline trimming cut 4 bases from V and 9 bases from J; bases unmatched to any gene: 11. Germline CDR1 reads SGHTA; CDR2 reads FQGNSA. The CDR3 nucleotides read TGTGCCAGCAGCTCACGGGGGGGGCAGGGTATTGAGCAGTTCTTC. Its protein is CASSSRGGQGIEQFF. Full variable domain (missing parts from reference TRBV7-2 and TRBJ2-1): GAGVSQSPSNKVTEKGKDVELRCDPISGHTALYWYRQSLGQGLEFLIYFQGNSAPDKSGLPSDRFSAERTGGSVSTLTIQRTQQEDSAVYLCASSSRGGQGIEQFFGPGTRLTVL.

The chain couples TRBV11-2 to TRBJ1-4; D is perhaps TRBD1 (5 bases). Deletions cut 5 bases from V and 0 bases from J, with 16 bases between. Germline V gene sequence: CDR1 SGHAT, CDR2 FQNNGV. This CDR3 is 17 amino acids long. CDR3 DNA sequence: TGTGCCAGCAGCCCCCGGAGGGGAGGTGCAACTAATGAAAAACTGTTTTTT. It translates to CASSPRRGGATNEKLFF.

The genes are TRBV6-6 and TRBJ2-5, with D perhaps TRBD2 (5 bases). Germline assignment: CDR1 MNHNY and CDR2 SVGAGI (reference sequence). The CDR3 contains 14 residues. The V gene lost 7 bases and the J gene lost 3 bases, with 15 bases spanning the gap. CDR3 region: CASTRESAEETQYF. The CDR3, as DNA: TGTGCCAGCACCCGCGAGTCAGCGGAAGAGACCCAGTACTTC.

The V call is TRBV11-3, the J call TRBJ1-1; 8 bases line up with TRBD1. Germline V CDR1 and CDR2: SGHNT, YENEEA. The V gene end was trimmed by 5 bases and the J gene end by 1 base; junction bases not matched to a gene: 3. The CDR3 has 14 amino acids. CDR3 amino acids: CASSPGTGNTEAFF. Here the CDR3 DNA reads TGTGCCAGCAGCCCCGGGACAGGGAACACTGAAGCTTTCTTT.

The DNA for the CDR3 is TGTGCCAGCAGCCAAGATGCACGGGTCTATGGCTACACCTTC. This translates into CASSQDARVYGYTF. The chain combines TRBV3-1 (or the pseudogene TRBV3-2) with TRBJ1-2; D remains unclear. V shed 0 bases and J shed 4 bases, with 9 bases lying between them. CDR3 length: 14 residues. The germline V gene encodes CDR1 LGHDT and CDR2 YNNKEL (reference sequence).

The gene calls are TRBV9 and TRBJ1-1, with 11 bases that match TRBD1. Germline CDR1 is SGDLS and CDR2 is YYNGEE. The length of the CDR3 is 15 residues. The junction had 6 bases not matched to a gene; V was cut back by 3 bases and J by 5 bases. The CDR3 sequence is CASSALDRGRTEAFF. The CDR3 DNA sequence: TGTGCCAGCAGCGCCCTGGACAGGGGGCGGACTGAAGCTTTCTTT.

This clone was observed a few times. CDR3 coding DNA: TGTGCCTGGAGTTTAGGGGGCGACGGCTATGGCTACACCTTC. Protein: CAWSLGGDGYGYTF. The gene calls are TRBV30 and TRBJ1-2; 7 positions match TRBD1. CDR3 size: 14 residues. Germline V gene sequence: CDR1 GTSNPN, CDR2 SVGIG (reference sequence). V dropped 2 bases and J dropped 4; count of bases not matched to a gene: 7.

This clone was found once. The chain uses TRBV20-1 and TRBJ2-3; tentative D call: TRBD1 (7 bases). V was trimmed by 3 bases and J by 3 bases, leaving 16 bases between them. The CDR3 sequence is 15 residues long. The germline V gene has CDR1 DFQATT and CDR2 SNEGSKA (reference sequence). CDR3 in amino acids: CSASPSGGGTDTQYF. The CDR3 region has the DNA TGCAGTGCTAGTCCGTCAGGGGGAGGAACAGATACGCAGTATTTT.

J is TRBJ2-3 and V is TRBV18; unclear D gene. The CDR3 sequence is 13 residues long. V was shortened by 3 bases and J by 5 bases, with 9 bases between the two germline ends. Germline CDR1 is KGHSH and CDR2 is LQKENI. In nucleotides, the CDR3 is TGTGCCAGCTCACCGGCGAGGAGAGATACGCAGTATTTT. Residues: CASSPARRDTQYF.

The gene calls are TRBV27 and TRBJ1-1, with D possibly TRBD1 on 6 matching bases. Germline V lookup: CDR1 MNHEY, CDR2 SMNVEV (reference sequence). V was clipped by 4 bases and J by 2 bases, with 8 bases between them. The CDR3 extends over 13 amino acids. CDR3 residues: CASSYGTNTEAFF. In nucleotides, the CDR3 is TGTGCCAGCAGTTACGGGACAAACACTGAAGCTTTCTTT.

The rearrangement joins TRBV27 to TRBJ2-3; 8 nucleotides line up with TRBD1. The CDR3 is made up of 17 amino acids. V lost 6 bases, J lost 1 base, and 12 bases stayed unmatched. CDR1 and CDR2 (germline): MNHEY, SMNVEV (reference sequence). The CDR3 nucleotides read TGTGCCAGCAGCCGCCGACAGGGGCCGAGAGGCACAGATACGCAGTATTTT. This encodes CASSRRQGPRGTDTQYF.

The chain links TRBV30 to TRBJ1-2; D possibly corresponds to TRBD1 (5 bases). The CDR3 runs to 14 residues. Trimming shortened V by 0 bases and J by 8 bases, and 16 bases separated the two germline ends. CDR1 GTSNPN and CDR2 SVGIG come from the germline V gene (reference sequence). In DNA form, the CDR3 reads TGTGCCTGGAGTGTGTTTGGAGGGGCCACCGGCTACACCTTC. This translates into CAWSVFGGATGYTF.

The chain carries TRBV6-5 and TRBJ1-1, with TRBD1 matching over 9 bases. This CDR3 comprises 13 residues. The germline CDR1 and CDR2 sequences are MNHEY and SVGAGI. Trimming at V came to 7 bases and at J to 11 bases, leaving 11 bases not matched to a gene. CDR3 coding DNA: TGTGCCAGCATCCTCGTACAGGGGGCGCCGGCTTTCTTT. It specifies CASILVQGAPAFF.

The chain links TRBV11-2 to TRBJ1-4; 7 bases align to TRBD1. V shed 5 bases and J 7 bases; nucleotides not matched to a gene: 16. CDR3 length: 17 residues. Germline CDR1 is SGHAT and CDR2 is FQNNGV. The CDR3 DNA reads as TGTGCCAGCAGCCGCCGGGACAGAGGTTATCGTTTTGAAAAACTGTTTTTT. Its translation is CASSRRDRGYRFEKLFF.